The 29 T cell receptor beta chains reported below all come from one sample, sequenced in a study of early T cells in non-severe SARS-CoV-2 infection. One entry per CDR3 protein results from TCRdb running MiXCR on the 5' RACE reads. The sample contains approximately 26,000 distinct CDR3 sequences, about 5.1% of which appear only once. Material: whole blood. These receptors were taken from an adult who was a healthcare worker with PCR-confirmed SARS-CoV-2 infection or an uninfected control (not recorded which).

Remarks on this clonotype: A read error may explain this, as a much larger clone is one base away. This chain connects TRBV9 to TRBJ2-3, with 9 nucleotides matching TRBD1. The CDR3 is made up of 16 amino acids. Trimming at V came to 0 bases and at J to 5 bases, leaving 7 bases not matched to a gene. Germline CDR1 and CDR2: SGDLS and YYNGEE. CDR3 DNA: TGTGCCAGCAGCGTAGTTGGGACAGGGATCAAAGATACGCAGTATTTT. Translated, it gives CASSVVGTGIKDTQYF.

This clonotype was seen a handful of times. This rearrangement joins TRBV5-1 to TRBJ1-1; TRBD1 is a possible D gene (6 bases). Looked up from germline, CDR1 is SGHRS and CDR2 is YFSETQ. The CDR3 runs to 15 residues. V was trimmed by 4 bases and J by 1 base, leaving 14 bases between them. This CDR3 is CASSTDSRRNTEAFF. The CDR3 bases are TGCGCCAGCAGCACGGACAGTAGACGGAACACTGAAGCTTTCTTT.

The chain couples TRBV20-1 to TRBJ2-5, with 8 bases matching TRBD2. Germline values: CDR1 DFQATT, CDR2 SNEGSKA (reference sequence). The ends lost 1 base at V and 3 bases at J; junction bases unmatched: 7. This CDR3 spans 15 amino acids. CDR3 loop: CSARVPLAGKETQYF. The CDR3 DNA sequence: TGCAGTGCTAGAGTTCCTCTAGCGGGCAAAGAGACCCAGTACTTC.

This clonotype was recorded at least ten times. The chain uses TRBV28 and TRBJ2-5; maybe TRBD1 (6 bases). The ends were cut back, 3 bases at V and 5 bases at J, with 16 bases in the middle. In germline, CDR1 is MDHEN, CDR2 SYDVKM. This CDR3 is built from 15 residues. The CDR3 DNA follows: TGTGCCAGCAGTTTCTCCCAAGGGGGACGCGAGACCCAGTACTTC. Its protein product is CASSFSQGGRETQYF.

V usage is TRBV10-2 and J usage is TRBJ1-1; D might be TRBD1 (5 bases). The CDR3 is made up of 12 amino acids. Germline CDR1 and CDR2: WSHSY and SAAADI. V lost 3 bases and J lost 5, with 7 bases in between. The CDR3 sequence: CASSDKGTEAFF. The CDR3 DNA sequence: TGCGCCAGCAGTGACAAGGGGACTGAAGCTTTCTTT.

The V call is TRBV19, the J call TRBJ2-5; D gene ambiguous. The CDR3 spans 14 residues. The ends were cut back, 1 base at V and 1 base at J, with 7 bases in the middle. The V gene's germline CDR1 is LNHDA and CDR2 SQIVND (reference sequence). In DNA, the CDR3 is TGTGCCAGTAGTATAGGGCGGAGCCAAGAGACCCAGTACTTC. Its translation: CASSIGRSQETQYF.

This clonotype was picked up many times. The chain couples TRBV7-9 to TRBJ1-1; the D is unclear. Germline V gene sequence: CDR1 SEHNR, CDR2 FQNEAQ (reference sequence). With 4 bases removed from V and 0 bases from J, the gap between germline ends came to 6 bases. CDR3 size: 13 residues. The CDR3 coding sequence is TGTGCCAGCAGCTGGGAGATGAACACTGAAGCTTTCTTT. It is translated as CASSWEMNTEAFF.

This clonotype was found many times. This rearrangement joins TRBV7-9 to TRBJ2-2; D perhaps matches TRBD1 (5 bases). Per the germline V gene, CDR1 is SEHNR and CDR2 is FQNEAQ (reference sequence). V was trimmed by 7 bases and J by 5 bases, leaving 20 bases between them. The length of the CDR3 is 16 residues. The CDR3 region has the DNA TGTGCCAGCAACCGACAGATGATAGGCATTACCGGGGAGCTGTTTTTT. Protein: CASNRQMIGITGELFF.

This chain joins TRBV7-9 and TRBJ2-1; D is ambiguous. Germline CDR1 is SEHNR and CDR2 is FQNEAQ (reference sequence). Trimming removed 1 base from V and 4 bases from J, with 2 bases in between. CDR3 size: 12 residues. This chain's CDR3 is CASSLVYNEQFF. DNA for the CDR3: TGTGCCAGCAGCTTAGTGTACAATGAGCAGTTCTTC.

The chain recombines TRBV11-3 with TRBJ1-1, with a tentative D call TRBD1 (6 bases). Trimming took off 3 bases at V and 5 bases at J, with 10 bases between the two ends. CDR1 SGHNT and CDR2 YENEEA come from the germline V gene. The length of the CDR3 is 13 residues. The CDR3 loop reads CASSFYRETEAFF. CDR3 DNA sequence: TGTGCCAGCAGCTTCTACAGGGAGACTGAAGCTTTCTTT.

This chain connects TRBV28 to TRBJ1-1; tentative D call: TRBD1 (5 bases). Trimming cost V 5 bases and J 10 bases, with 20 bases left between them. The CDR3 is made up of 14 amino acids. The germline CDR1 and CDR2 sequences are MDHEN and SYDVKM. This CDR3 reads CASSAHGTVLVAFF. The DNA of the CDR3 is TGTGCCAGCAGTGCCCACGGGACGGTCCTTGTAGCTTTCTTT.

This clonotype was seen many times. CDR3: CASSGQGLGEKLFF. CDR3 DNA: TGTGCCAGCAGCGGACAGGGGTTGGGTGAAAAACTGTTTTTT. The chain recombines TRBV27 with TRBJ1-4, with TRBD1 matching 9 bases. CDR1 MNHEY and CDR2 SMNVEV come from the germline V gene (reference sequence). V was clipped by 6 bases and J by 7 bases; unmatched bases: 6. The CDR3 totals 14 residues. The whole variable domain, remainder taken from reference TRBV27 and TRBJ1-4, is EAQVTQNPRYLITVTGKKLTVTCSQNMNHEYMSWYRQDPGLGLRQIYYSMNVEVTDKGDVPEGYKVSRKEKRNFPLILESPSPNQTSLYFCASSGQGLGEKLFFGSGTQLSVL.

This clonotype was counted at least ten times. This chain joins TRBV7-3 and TRBJ1-1; D is perhaps TRBD1 (5 bases). The germline V gene has CDR1 SGHTA and CDR2 FQGTGA. The CDR3 is made up of 13 amino acids. Trimming removed 5 bases from V and 4 bases from J, with 11 bases in between. The CDR3 DNA reads TGTGCCAGCAGCCCCTCAGGGATCACTGAAGCTTTCTTT. Translation gives CASSPSGITEAFF.

This clonotype is medium-sized (0.01 to 0.1%) by share. This chain uses TRBV7-6 with TRBJ2-3, with D possibly matching TRBD1 (5 bases). In germline, CDR1 is SGHVS, CDR2 FNYEAQ. Trimming shortened V by 7 bases and J by 5 bases, and 19 bases separated the two germline ends. The CDR3 covers 15 residues. CDR3 amino acids: CASTPVQGLGDTQYF. CDR3 coding DNA: TGTGCCAGCACCCCTGTCCAGGGCCTGGGAGATACGCAGTATTTT.

Many counts were recorded for this clonotype. The rearrangement links TRBV6-5 to TRBJ2-7; D gene ambiguous. Trimming took off 1 base at V and 5 bases at J, with 3 bases between the two ends. The CDR3 has 11 amino acids. Germline CDR1 reads MNHEY; CDR2 reads SVGAGI. The CDR3 coding sequence is TGTGCCAGCAGTTACTTTAACGAGCAGTACTTC. The encoded protein is CASSYFNEQYF.

This clonotype was detected many times. This rearrangement joins TRBV11-3 to TRBJ2-1; 8 bases match TRBD2. This CDR3 is built from 15 residues. CDR1 and CDR2 from the germline V gene are SGHNT and YENEEA. The V segment lost 3 bases and the J segment 4 bases; nucleotides outside the gene matches: 5. The CDR3 region is CASSLQRGSYNEQFF. Here the CDR3 DNA reads TGTGCCAGCAGCTTGCAGCGGGGGTCGTACAATGAGCAGTTCTTC. The full variable domain, completed using reference TRBV11-3 and TRBJ2-1, is EAGVVQSPRYKIIEKKQPVAFWCNPISGHNTLYWYLQNLGQGPELLIRYENEEAVDDSQLPKDRFSAERLKGVDSTLKIQPAELGDSAVYLCASSLQRGSYNEQFFGPGTRLTVL.

This clonotype was observed at least ten times. The chain recombines TRBV5-1 with TRBJ2-3, with D possibly matching TRBD2 (5 bases). From germline, CDR1 is SGHRS and CDR2 YFSETQ. This CDR3 is 13 amino acids long. With 4 bases removed from V and 3 bases from J, the gap between germline ends came to 9 bases. CDR3 nucleotide sequence: TGCGCCAGCAGCGCCAGCGGAACAGATACGCAGTATTTT. Amino acids: CASSASGTDTQYF.

This clonotype appeared many times. The rearrangement joins TRBV5-1 to TRBJ1-4, with TRBD1 matching over 9 bases. Germline-derived CDR1 and CDR2 are SGHRS and YFSETQ. The CDR3 is made up of 14 amino acids. J was trimmed by 8 bases and V by 8 bases; bases with no gene match: 10. The chain's CDR3 is CASRSGTGNEKLFF. In DNA form, the CDR3 reads TGCGCCAGTCGGTCCGGGACAGGGAACGAAAAACTGTTTTTT.

The rearrangement joins TRBV20-1 to TRBJ1-6; TRBD1 matches at 8 bases. In germline, CDR1 is DFQATT, CDR2 SNEGSKA (reference sequence). With 7 bases clipped from V and 6 bases from J, the junction kept 14 bases outside the gene matches. The CDR3 consists of 16 residues. The CDR3 DNA is TGCAGTGTCATCCGTCAGAACAGGGGGTCTAATTCACCCCTCCACTTT. It translates to CSVIRQNRGSNSPLHF.

The rearrangement joins TRBV29-1 to TRBJ1-1; D is uncertain. This CDR3 has 10 amino acids. Germline CDR1 SQVTM, CDR2 ANQGSEA. The CDR3 coding sequence is TGCGGAACGGTGAACACTGAAGCTTTCTTT. Its protein is CGTVNTEAFF.

This clonotype came up a few times. Being one base from a much bigger clone, this may be a read error. The chain recombines TRBV6-5 with TRBJ1-1; 7 bases fit TRBD1. The CDR3 is 14 amino acids. The V gene's germline CDR1 is MNHEY and CDR2 SVGAGI. Here the CDR3 reads CTSRLGGLDTEAFF. The CDR3 DNA reads as TGTACCAGCAGATTAGGGGGCCTTGACACTGAAGCTTTCTTT.

The V and J genes are TRBV7-2 and TRBJ2-4; 16 bases are a match to TRBD2. From germline, CDR1 is SGHTA and CDR2 FQGNSA. The J segment lost 3 bases and the V segment lost 3 bases, leaving 8 bases of the junction unmatched. The CDR3 extends over 19 amino acids. CDR3 sequence reads: CASSLEGLAGGLVKNIQYF. The CDR3 region has the DNA TGTGCCAGCAGCTTGGAGGGACTAGCGGGAGGGCTAGTCAAAAACATTCAGTACTTC.

This clonotype occurred a few times. The chain uses TRBV7-3 and TRBJ2-1; no reliable D call. Trimming removed 1 base at V and 0 bases at J, with 7 bases between. The CDR3 is made up of 15 amino acids. In germline, CDR1 is SGHTA, CDR2 FQGTGA. The CDR3 loop reads CASSLSRSSYNEQFF. CDR3 DNA sequence: TGTGCCAGCAGCTTAAGCAGAAGCTCCTACAATGAGCAGTTCTTC.

This clonotype has a count of ten or more. The V call is TRBV24-1, the J call TRBJ2-7, with D perhaps TRBD1 (6 bases). This CDR3 is built from 14 residues. V gave up 3 bases and J gave up 6 bases, with 14 bases separating them. The germline CDR1 and CDR2 sequences are KGHDR and SFDVKD. Written as DNA, the CDR3 is TGTGCCACCAGTGATACAGGGCCGAGGGGCGAGCAGTACTTC. Residues: CATSDTGPRGEQYF.

This clonotype was observed a few times. The rearrangement links TRBV7-3 to TRBJ2-1; 10 bases are a match to TRBD2. Germline CDR1 reads SGHTA; CDR2 reads FQGTGA. V was clipped by 6 bases and J by 3 bases; unmatched bases: 5. CDR3 length: 15 amino acids. CDR3 protein: CASSPRTSGYNEQFF. In nucleotides, the CDR3 is TGTGCCAGCAGTCCCAGGACTAGCGGCTACAATGAGCAGTTCTTC.

The chain has TRBV29-1 and TRBJ2-7; TRBD1 aligns across 7 bases. The ends lost 7 bases at V and 3 bases at J; junction bases unmatched: 3. Per germline, CDR1 SQVTM and CDR2 ANQGSEA. The CDR3 loop spans 11 amino acids. The CDR3 DNA follows: TGCAGCGCAGGGACAGACTACGAGCAGTACTTC. Translated, it gives CSAGTDYEQYF.

On this clonotype: One end of the junction fails to match germline, which may point to a read error. The genes are TRBV11-3 and TRBJ1-1; TRBD1 is a possible D gene (5 bases). This CDR3 has 14 residues. Per germline, CDR1 SGHNT and CDR2 YENEEA. In DNA, the CDR3 is TGTGCCAGCAGCTTAGGGGGCTTGAAAACTGAAGCTTTCTTT. Translated: CASSLGGLKTEAFF.

This clonotype was seen repeatedly, ten times or more. The V and J genes are TRBV20-1 and TRBJ2-7; 8 bases line up with TRBD2. Trimming at V came to 5 bases and at J to 4 bases, leaving 13 bases not matched to a gene. This CDR3 region has 15 residues. Per germline, CDR1 DFQATT and CDR2 SNEGSKA (reference sequence). This CDR3 is CSAHPGLDAGYEQYF. CDR3 DNA sequence: TGCAGTGCTCACCCGGGACTAGACGCAGGGTACGAGCAGTACTTC.

The table lists this clonotype with many counts. The chain carries TRBV7-3 and TRBJ2-1; the D gene is possibly TRBD2 (6 bases). The germline CDR1 and CDR2 sequences are SGHTA and FQGTGA. The V and J ends lost 3 bases and 4 bases respectively, with 10 bases between them. CDR3 length: 14 amino acids. CDR3 amino acids: CASSLLGGYNEQFF. The CDR3 DNA follows: TGTGCCAGCAGCTTGTTGGGGGGTTACAATGAGCAGTTCTTC.